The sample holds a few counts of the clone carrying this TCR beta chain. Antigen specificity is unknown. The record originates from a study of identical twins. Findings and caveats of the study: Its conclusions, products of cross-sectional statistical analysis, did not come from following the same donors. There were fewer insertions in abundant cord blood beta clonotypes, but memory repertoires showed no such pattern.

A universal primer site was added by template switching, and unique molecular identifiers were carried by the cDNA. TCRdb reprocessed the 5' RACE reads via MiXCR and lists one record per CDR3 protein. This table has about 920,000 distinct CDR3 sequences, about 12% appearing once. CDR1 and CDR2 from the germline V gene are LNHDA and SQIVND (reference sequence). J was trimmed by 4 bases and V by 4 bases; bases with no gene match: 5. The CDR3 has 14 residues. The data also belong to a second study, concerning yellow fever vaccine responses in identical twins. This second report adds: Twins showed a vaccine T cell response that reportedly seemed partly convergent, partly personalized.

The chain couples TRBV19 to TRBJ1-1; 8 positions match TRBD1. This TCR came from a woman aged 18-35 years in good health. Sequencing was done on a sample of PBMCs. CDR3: CASSNQGATTEAFF. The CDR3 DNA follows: TGTGCCAGTAGTAATCAGGGGGCTACCACTGAAGCTTTCTTT.